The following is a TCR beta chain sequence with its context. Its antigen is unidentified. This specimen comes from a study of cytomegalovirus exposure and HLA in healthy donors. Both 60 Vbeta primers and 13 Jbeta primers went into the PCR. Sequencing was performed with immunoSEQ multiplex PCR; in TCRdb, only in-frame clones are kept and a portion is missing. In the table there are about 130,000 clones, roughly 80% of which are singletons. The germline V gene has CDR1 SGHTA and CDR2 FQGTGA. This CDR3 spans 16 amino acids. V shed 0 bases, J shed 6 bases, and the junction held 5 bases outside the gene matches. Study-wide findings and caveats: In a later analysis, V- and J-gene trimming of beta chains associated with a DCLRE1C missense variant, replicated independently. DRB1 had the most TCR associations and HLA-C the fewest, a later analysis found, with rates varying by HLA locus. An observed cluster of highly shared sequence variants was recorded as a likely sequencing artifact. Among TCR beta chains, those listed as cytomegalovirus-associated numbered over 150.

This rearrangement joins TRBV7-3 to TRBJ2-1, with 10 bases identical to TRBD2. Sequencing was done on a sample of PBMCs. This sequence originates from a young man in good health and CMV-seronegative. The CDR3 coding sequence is TGTGCCAGCAGCTTAACGGCCCTAGCGGGAGCCAATGAGCAGTTCTTC. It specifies CASSLTALAGANEQFF.